This entry lists 4 T cell receptor beta chains sequenced from one sample in a study of blood T cell repertoires in COVID-19. Clones were sequenced by immunoSEQ multiplex PCR, and TCRdb holds only the in-frame ones, with some missing. The sample yields fewer than 350,000 clones, about 90% seen once. Sample: peripheral blood. The receptors shown here come from a woman younger than 45 who had recovered from COVID-19.

The table lists this clone with a few counts. V usage is TRBV11-2 and J usage is TRBJ1-1; D is ambiguous. Per germline, CDR1 SGHAT and CDR2 FQNNGV. The length of the CDR3 is 13 residues. Trimming took off 0 bases at V and 11 bases at J, with 13 bases between the two ends. CDR3: CASSLDVGSAAFF. CDR3 sequence (DNA): TGTGCCAGCAGCTTAGATGTCGGGAGCGCCGCTTTCTTT.

The J gene is TRBJ1-3, the V gene TRBV5-6; D call uncertain. This CDR3 region has 15 residues. With 2 bases removed from V and 2 bases from J, the gap between germline ends came to 11 bases. Germline loops: CDR1 SGHDT, CDR2 YYEEEE. The CDR3 spells CASSFWRQTGNTIYF. CDR3 in DNA: TGTGCCAGCAGCTTCTGGCGGCAAACTGGAAACACCATATATTTT.

The rearrangement joins TRBV2 to TRBJ2-5; 9 bases line up with TRBD1. The length of the CDR3 is 15 residues. Germline assignment: CDR1 SNHLY and CDR2 FYNNEI. After removal of 3 bases from V and 9 bases from J, the junction contained 11 bases not matched to a gene. Written as DNA, the CDR3 is TGTGCCAGCAGTGAGGCGGGACAGGGAGTCGGGGCCCAGTACTTC. Its translation is CASSEAGQGVGAQYF.

V gene TRBV2 combines with J gene TRBJ1-5; D unresolved. Trimming pared 2 bases from V and 0 bases from J, leaving 8 bases between. CDR3 size: 15 residues. Looked up from germline, CDR1 is SNHLY and CDR2 is FYNNEI. The CDR3 sequence is CASSESGYSNQPQHF. The CDR3 DNA sequence: TGTGCCAGCAGTGAATCAGGATATAGCAATCAGCCCCAGCATTTT.